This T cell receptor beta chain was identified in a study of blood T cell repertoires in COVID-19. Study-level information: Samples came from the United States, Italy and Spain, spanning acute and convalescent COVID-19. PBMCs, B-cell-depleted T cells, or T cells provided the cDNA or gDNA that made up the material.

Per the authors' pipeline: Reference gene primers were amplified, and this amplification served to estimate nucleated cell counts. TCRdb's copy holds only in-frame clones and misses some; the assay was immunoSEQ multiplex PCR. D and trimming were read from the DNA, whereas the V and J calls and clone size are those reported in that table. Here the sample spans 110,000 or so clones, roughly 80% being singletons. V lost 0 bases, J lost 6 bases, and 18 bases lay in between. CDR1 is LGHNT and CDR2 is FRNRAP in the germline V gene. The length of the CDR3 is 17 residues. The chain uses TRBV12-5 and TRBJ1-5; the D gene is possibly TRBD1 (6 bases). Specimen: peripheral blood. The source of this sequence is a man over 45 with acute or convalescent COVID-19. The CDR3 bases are TGTGCTAGTGGTTTGGTACGGCGCAGGGGAAGGACTCAGCCCCAGCATTTT. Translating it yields CASGLVRRRGRTQPQHF. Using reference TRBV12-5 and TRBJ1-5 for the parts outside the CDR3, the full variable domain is DARVTQTPRHKVTEMGQEVTMRCQPILGHNTVFWYRQTMMQGLELLAYFRNRAPLDDSGMPKDRFSAEMPDATLATLKIQPSEPRDSAVYFCASGLVRRRGRTQPQHFGDGTRLSIL.